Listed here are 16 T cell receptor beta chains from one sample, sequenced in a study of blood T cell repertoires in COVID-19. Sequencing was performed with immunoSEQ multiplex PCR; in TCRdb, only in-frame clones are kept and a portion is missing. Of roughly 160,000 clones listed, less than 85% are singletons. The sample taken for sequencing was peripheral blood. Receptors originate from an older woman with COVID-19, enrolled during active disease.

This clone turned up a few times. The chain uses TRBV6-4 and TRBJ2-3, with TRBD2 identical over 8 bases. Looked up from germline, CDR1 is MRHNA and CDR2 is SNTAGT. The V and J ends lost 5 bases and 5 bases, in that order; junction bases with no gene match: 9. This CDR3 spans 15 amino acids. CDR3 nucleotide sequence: TGTGCCAGCAGTTCGCGGGGGGCTGGTTTAGATACGCAGTATTTT. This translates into CASSSRGAGLDTQYF.

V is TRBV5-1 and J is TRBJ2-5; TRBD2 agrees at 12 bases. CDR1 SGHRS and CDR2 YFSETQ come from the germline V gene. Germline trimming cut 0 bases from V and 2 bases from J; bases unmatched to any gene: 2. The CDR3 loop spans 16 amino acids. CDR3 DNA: TGCGCCAGCAGCTTGGTCACTAGCGGGGGGCAAGAGACCCAGTACTTC. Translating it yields CASSLVTSGGQETQYF.

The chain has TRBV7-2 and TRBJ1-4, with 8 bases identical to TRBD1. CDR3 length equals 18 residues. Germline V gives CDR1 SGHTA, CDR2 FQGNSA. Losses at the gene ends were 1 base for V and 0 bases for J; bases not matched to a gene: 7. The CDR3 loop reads CASSLVGQGAATNEKLFF. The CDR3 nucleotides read TGTGCCAGCAGCTTAGTAGGACAGGGCGCAGCAACTAATGAAAAACTGTTTTTT. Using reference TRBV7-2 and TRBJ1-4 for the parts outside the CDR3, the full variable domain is GAGVSQSPSNKVTEKGKDVELRCDPISGHTALYWYRQSLGQGLEFLIYFQGNSAPDKSGLPSDRFSAERTGGSVSTLTIQRTQQEDSAVYLCASSLVGQGAATNEKLFFGSGTQLSVL.

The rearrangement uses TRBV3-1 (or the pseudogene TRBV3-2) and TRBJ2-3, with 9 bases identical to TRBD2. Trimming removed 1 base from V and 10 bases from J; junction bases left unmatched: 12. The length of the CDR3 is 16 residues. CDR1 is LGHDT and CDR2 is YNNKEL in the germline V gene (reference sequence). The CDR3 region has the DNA TGTGCCAGCAGCCAAGTTATTGATAGCGGGGGACGGCCGCAGTATTTT. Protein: CASSQVIDSGGRPQYF.

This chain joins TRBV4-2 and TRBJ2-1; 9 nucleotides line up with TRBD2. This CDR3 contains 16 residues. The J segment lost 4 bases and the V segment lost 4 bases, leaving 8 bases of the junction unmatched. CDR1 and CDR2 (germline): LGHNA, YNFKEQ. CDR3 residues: CASSPAPAGGYNEQFF. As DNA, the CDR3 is TGTGCCAGCAGCCCCGCCCCTGCGGGAGGGTACAATGAGCAGTTCTTC.

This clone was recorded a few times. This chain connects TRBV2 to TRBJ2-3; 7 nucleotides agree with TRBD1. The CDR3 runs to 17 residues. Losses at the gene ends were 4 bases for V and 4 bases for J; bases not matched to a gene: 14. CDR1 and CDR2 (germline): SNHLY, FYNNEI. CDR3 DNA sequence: TGTGCCAGCAGTGCCTCCCCGACAGGGATAAGGGCAGATACGCAGTATTTT. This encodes CASSASPTGIRADTQYF.

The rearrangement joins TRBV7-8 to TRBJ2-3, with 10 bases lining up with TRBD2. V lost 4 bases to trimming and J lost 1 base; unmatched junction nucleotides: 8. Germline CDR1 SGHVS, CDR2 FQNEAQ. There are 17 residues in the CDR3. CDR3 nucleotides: TGTGCCAGCAGCTCAATTACCGGGACTAGCGGCACAGATACGCAGTATTTT. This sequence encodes CASSSITGTSGTDTQYF.

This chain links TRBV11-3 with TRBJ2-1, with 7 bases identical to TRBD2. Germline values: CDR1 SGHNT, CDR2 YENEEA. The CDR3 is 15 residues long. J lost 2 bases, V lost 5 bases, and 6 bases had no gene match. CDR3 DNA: TGTGCCAGCAGCCCACGGGAGGACCCCTACAATGAGCAGTTCTTC. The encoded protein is CASSPREDPYNEQFF.

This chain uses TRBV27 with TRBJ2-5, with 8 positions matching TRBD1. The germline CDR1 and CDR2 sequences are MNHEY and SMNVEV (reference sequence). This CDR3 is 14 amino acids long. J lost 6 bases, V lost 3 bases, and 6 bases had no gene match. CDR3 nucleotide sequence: TGTGCCAGCAGTTTTGACACAGGGGGGCAGACCCAGTACTTC. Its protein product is CASSFDTGGQTQYF.

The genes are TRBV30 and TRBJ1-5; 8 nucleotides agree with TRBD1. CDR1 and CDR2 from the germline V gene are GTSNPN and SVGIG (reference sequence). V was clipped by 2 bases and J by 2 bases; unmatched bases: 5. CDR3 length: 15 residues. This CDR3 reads CAWSYSGQGNQPQHF. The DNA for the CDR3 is TGTGCCTGGAGTTACTCGGGACAGGGCAATCAGCCCCAGCATTTT.

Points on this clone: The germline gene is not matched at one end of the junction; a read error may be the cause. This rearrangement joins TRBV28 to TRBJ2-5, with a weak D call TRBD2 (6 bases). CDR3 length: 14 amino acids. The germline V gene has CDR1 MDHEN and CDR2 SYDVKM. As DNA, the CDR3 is TGTGCCACCAGTTCCCCCGGGACTCGGGAGACCCAGTACTTC. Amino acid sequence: CATSSPGTRETQYF.

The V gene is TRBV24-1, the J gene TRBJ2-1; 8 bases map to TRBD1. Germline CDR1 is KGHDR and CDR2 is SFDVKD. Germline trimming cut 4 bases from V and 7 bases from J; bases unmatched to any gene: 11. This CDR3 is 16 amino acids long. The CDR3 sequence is CATSEPGGQGANEQFF. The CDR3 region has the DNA TGTGCCACCAGTGAGCCCGGCGGCCAGGGGGCAAATGAGCAGTTCTTC.

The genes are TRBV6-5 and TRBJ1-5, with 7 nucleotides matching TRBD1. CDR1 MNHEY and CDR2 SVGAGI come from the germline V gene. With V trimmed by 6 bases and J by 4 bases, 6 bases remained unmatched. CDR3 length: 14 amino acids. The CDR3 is CASSLTGLNQPQHF. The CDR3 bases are TGTGCCAGCAGCCTGACAGGGCTAAATCAGCCCCAGCATTTT.

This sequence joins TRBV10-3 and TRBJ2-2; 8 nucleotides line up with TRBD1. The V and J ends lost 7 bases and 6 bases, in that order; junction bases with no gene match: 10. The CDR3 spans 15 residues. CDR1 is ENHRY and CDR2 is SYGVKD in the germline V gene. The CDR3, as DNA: TGTGCCATCAAGTCGGACAGGGCGGTAGCCGGGGAGCTGTTTTTT. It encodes CAIKSDRAVAGELFF.

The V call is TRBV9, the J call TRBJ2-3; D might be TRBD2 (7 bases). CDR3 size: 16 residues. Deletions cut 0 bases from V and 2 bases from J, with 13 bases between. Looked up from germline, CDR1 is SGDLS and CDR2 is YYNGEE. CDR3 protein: CASSVGGGGLTDTQYF. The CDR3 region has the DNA TGTGCCAGCAGCGTAGGCGGCGGGGGCCTCACAGATACGCAGTATTTT.

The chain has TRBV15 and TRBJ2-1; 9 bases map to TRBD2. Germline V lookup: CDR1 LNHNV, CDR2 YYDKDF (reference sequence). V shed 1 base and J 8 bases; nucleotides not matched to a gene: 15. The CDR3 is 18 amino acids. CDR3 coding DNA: TGTGCCACCAGCAGAGCGGCTAGCGGGACTACTTCCCTCTATGAGCAGTTCTTC. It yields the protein CATSRAASGTTSLYEQFF.